This TCR beta chain was observed in a study of T cells in Graves' hyperthyroidism and ophthalmopathy. Study-wide context: Any treatment followed the collection of peripheral blood at initial diagnosis.

The TCR beta CDR3 regions underwent amplification using RNA transcripts as the source. An initial round of RT-PCR targeting the TCR CDR3 relied on the HTBI primer set. TCRdb ran MiXCR on the multiplex PCR reads and lists one entry per CDR3 protein. The table has about 400,000 distinct CDR3 sequences, 14% to 15% seen once; the top ten hold about 12%. CDR1 and CDR2 (germline): SEHNR, FQNEAQ (reference sequence). V was cut by 5 bases and J by 0 bases, with 13 bases left in between. CDR3 length equals 15 residues. General study points: Most thyroid clonotypes expanded above 0.001 were also detected in blood.

This clonotype was observed at least ten times. The antigen is not known. Ophthalmopathy cases scored 3 or more on the Clinical Activity Score and 4 or more on NOSPECS grade, with duration below 3 months. This chain links TRBV7-9 with TRBJ1-1, with D unclear. Sequenced input: blood. The receptor was isolated from a man aged 18 to 29 with Graves' ophthalmopathy. The CDR3 is CASSKKEVMNTEAFF. In DNA form, the CDR3 reads TGTGCCAGCAGCAAGAAAGAGGTGATGAACACTGAAGCTTTCTTT.